The source of this T cell receptor beta chain is a study of T cells after posttransplantation cyclophosphamide. Findings and caveats of the study: Recipient CMV seropositivity and CMV reactivation strongly tracked TRB clonality. Later blood repertoires were often dominated by clones from the donor CD8+ memory compartment.

Produced via immunoSEQ multiplex PCR; TCRdb's table is partial and in-frame only. The data show around 10,000 clones, with none appearing a single time. V lost 0 bases to trimming and J lost 0 bases; unmatched junction nucleotides: 15. Germline V gene data show CDR1 as MGHRA and CDR2 as YSYEKL. The CDR3 loop spans 20 amino acids. Many counts were recorded for this clone. No antigen is known for it. A marrow graft followed busulfan-fludarabine conditioning, with cyclophosphamide on days +3 and +4. The chain has TRBV4-1 and TRBJ1-1; 8 bases align to TRBD1. This TCR was recovered from a female patient aged 40-50 years who received an allogeneic stem cell transplant from a related donor, was CMV-positive, and had no GVHD. These T cells may partly come from the graft donor. Specimen: PBMCs, collected after allogeneic stem cell transplant with posttransplant cyclophosphamide. In nucleotides, the CDR3 is TGCGCCAGCAGCCAAGATCCCCTCGACAGGGGCCCCGACCTGAACACTGAAGCTTTCTTT. This translates into CASSQDPLDRGPDLNTEAFF.